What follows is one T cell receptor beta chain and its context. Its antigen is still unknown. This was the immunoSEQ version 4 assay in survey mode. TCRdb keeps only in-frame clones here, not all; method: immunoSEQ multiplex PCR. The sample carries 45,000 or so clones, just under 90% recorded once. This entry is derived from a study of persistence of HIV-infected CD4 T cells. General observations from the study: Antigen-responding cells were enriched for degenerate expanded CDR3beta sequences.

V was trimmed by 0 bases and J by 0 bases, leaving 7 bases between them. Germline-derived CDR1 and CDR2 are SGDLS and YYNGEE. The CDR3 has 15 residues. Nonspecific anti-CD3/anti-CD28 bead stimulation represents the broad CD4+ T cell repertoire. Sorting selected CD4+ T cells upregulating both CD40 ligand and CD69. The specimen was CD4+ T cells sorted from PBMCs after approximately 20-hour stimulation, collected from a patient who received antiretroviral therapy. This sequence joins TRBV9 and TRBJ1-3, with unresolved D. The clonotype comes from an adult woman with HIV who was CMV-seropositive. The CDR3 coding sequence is TGTGCCAGCAGCGTAGATCCCATCTCTGGAAACACCATATATTTT. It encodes CASSVDPISGNTIYF.